The rows below give T cell receptor beta chains drawn from one sample of a study of shared clonotypes between healthy human individuals. This table comes from immunoSEQ multiplex PCR, and its TCRdb copy is limited to in-frame clones, with some not included. The table records about 2.1 million clones, roughly 93% of them present only once. The sequencing sample was made of naive CD8+ T cells from PBMCs. These receptors were collected from a man aged 18 to 35 in good health. Some clones in this sample may be carry-over from other donors' samples. Both conserved end residues are trimmed from each CDR3. Clone size is stated in some rows and not others, as once, few, many or a class when expanded.

clone_size: NA
v_call: TRBV14
j_call: TRBJ2-7
cdr3_aa: ASSQRRRVLPYEQY

clone_size: NA
v_call: TRBV9
j_call: TRBJ2-2
cdr3_aa: ASSAGDSGELF

clone_size: NA
v_call: TRBV7-2
j_call: TRBJ2-3
cdr3_aa: ASSARSDTQY

clone_size: NA
v_call: TRBV28
j_call: TRBJ2-7
cdr3_aa: ASSLFRQGTDISYEQY

clone_size: NA
v_call: TRBV29-1
j_call: TRBJ1-2
cdr3_aa: SVLREYGYT

clone_size: NA
v_call: TRBV11-2
j_call: TRBJ2-3
cdr3_aa: ASSLDYELSTGVTDTQY

clone_size: few
v_call: TRBV27
j_call: TRBJ1-5
cdr3_aa: ASSLVQGNQPQH

clone_size: NA
v_call: TRBV14
j_call: TRBJ2-5
cdr3_aa: ASSQAMGLETQY

clone_size: once
v_call: TRBV6-1
j_call: TRBJ2-7
cdr3_aa: ASSNLYSYEQY

clone_size: NA
v_call: TRBV6-4
j_call: TRBJ1-5
cdr3_aa: ASSAGVQNQPQH

clone_size: NA
v_call: TRBV27
j_call: TRBJ2-1
cdr3_aa: ASSLMADPWNEQF

clone_size: NA
v_call: TRBV4-1
j_call: TRBJ2-7
cdr3_aa: ASSRGDRAYEQY

clone_size: NA
v_call: TRBV28
j_call: TRBJ2-1
cdr3_aa: ASSWAAGYNEQF

clone_size: NA
v_call: TRBV5-3
j_call: TRBJ2-5
cdr3_aa: ARSNDRGSGSGAQY

clone_size: NA
v_call: TRBV4-1
j_call: TRBJ2-7
cdr3_aa: ASSPASYLAGITYEQY

clone_size: NA
v_call: TRBV7-9
j_call: TRBJ2-5
cdr3_aa: ASSLVPRLDLKETQY

clone_size: NA
v_call: TRBV7-8
j_call: TRBJ2-7
cdr3_aa: ASSLVQGEQY

clone_size: NA
v_call: TRBV7-2
j_call: TRBJ2-5
cdr3_aa: ASSPMLAGETQY

clone_size: NA
v_call: TRBV27
j_call: TRBJ2-7
cdr3_aa: ASGFSYEQY

clone_size: NA
v_call: TRBV7-2
j_call: TRBJ2-7
cdr3_aa: ASSAQPSEQY

clone_size: NA
v_call: TRBV11-2
j_call: TRBJ1-2
cdr3_aa: ASSSLQDNYGYT

clone_size: NA
v_call: TRBV29-1
j_call: TRBJ2-2
cdr3_aa: SVRGVHLAGELF

clone_size: once
v_call: TRBV6-5
j_call: TRBJ2-7
cdr3_aa: ASSYYTGSYEQY

clone_size: NA
v_call: TRBV7-2
j_call: TRBJ2-1
cdr3_aa: ASRPSGSSYNEQF

clone_size: NA
v_call: TRBV5-6
j_call: TRBJ2-3
cdr3_aa: ASSGPFLAGEFADTQY

clone_size: once
v_call: TRBV7-9
j_call: TRBJ2-4
cdr3_aa: ASSSDHRDPFFQY

clone_size: NA
v_call: TRBV5-6
j_call: TRBJ2-4
cdr3_aa: ASSLARYQGRIAKNIQY

clone_size: NA
v_call: TRBV9
j_call: TRBJ2-7
cdr3_aa: ASSVGNSGSYEQY

clone_size: NA
v_call: TRBV2
j_call: TRBJ2-2
cdr3_aa: ASSDPGQPWAGELF

clone_size: few
v_call: TRBV5-1
j_call: TRBJ1-1
cdr3_aa: ASSSGKTEAF

clone_size: NA
v_call: TRBV6-4
j_call: TRBJ2-3
cdr3_aa: ASREGTEDTQY

clone_size: NA
v_call: TRBV6-1
j_call: TRBJ1-2
cdr3_aa: ASSESRTAYGYT

clone_size: NA
v_call: TRBV7-9
j_call: TRBJ2-7
cdr3_aa: ASSPLAGGPHEQY

clone_size: NA
v_call: TRBV29-1
j_call: TRBJ2-2
cdr3_aa: SVLGYMDTGELF

clone_size: NA
v_call: TRBV7-9
j_call: TRBJ2-5
cdr3_aa: ASSGGRQGEGETQY

clone_size: NA
v_call: TRBV15
j_call: TRBJ2-5
cdr3_aa: ATSPTSRGQETQY

clone_size: NA
v_call: TRBV9
j_call: TRBJ2-3
cdr3_aa: ASRERDADTQY

clone_size: NA
v_call: TRBV29-1
j_call: TRBJ1-2
cdr3_aa: SVEDRHYGYT

clone_size: NA
v_call: TRBV6-1
j_call: TRBJ2-6
cdr3_aa: ASTWSSGANVLT

clone_size: once
v_call: TRBV12-5
j_call: TRBJ1-2
cdr3_aa: ASGSLTGRVAYGYT